The 27 T cell receptor beta chains below all came from one sample that was sequenced in a study of CD8 T cells in Susac syndrome. It was with random hexamers that roughly 0.5 to 1 ug RNA was reverse transcribed. TCRdb re-analysed the immunoSEQ multiplex PCR reads in MiXCR, keeping a single row per CDR3 protein. The table includes about 180,000 distinct CDR3 sequences, roughly 95% detected once. Material for sequencing was CD8+ T cells from PBMCs. All receptors come from a human donor with multiple sclerosis.

The rearrangement joins TRBV4-1 to TRBJ2-7; D is uncertain. CDR1 is MGHRA and CDR2 is YSYEKL in the germline V gene. This CDR3 is built from 15 residues. With 3 bases removed from V and 3 bases from J, the gap between germline ends came to 15 bases. CDR3 coding DNA: TGCGCCAGCAGCCAGGCGTACACGAAATACTACGAGCAGTACTTC. Protein product: CASSQAYTKYYEQYF.

The J gene is TRBJ1-1, the V gene TRBV7-9; no firm D call. V was trimmed by 1 base and J by 5 bases, leaving 11 bases between them. Germline V gene sequence: CDR1 SEHNR, CDR2 FQNEAQ (reference sequence). CDR3 length: 14 residues. The CDR3, as DNA: TGTGCCAGCAGCTTAGGGGGAATGGGGACTGAAGCTTTCTTT. It encodes CASSLGGMGTEAFF.

The V and J genes are TRBV11-1 and TRBJ2-1, with D perhaps TRBD2 (6 bases). V gave up 5 bases and J gave up 4 bases, with 18 bases separating them. CDR3 length equals 16 residues. The germline gives CDR1 SGHAT, CDR2 FQDESV (reference sequence). This CDR3 is CASSHRELGDYNEQFF. In DNA form, the CDR3 reads TGTGCCAGCAGCCATCGGGAGCTGGGGGATTACAATGAGCAGTTCTTC.

V gene TRBV4-1 combines with J gene TRBJ2-4, with a tentative D call TRBD1 (6 bases). V was shortened by 2 bases and J by 0 bases, with 14 bases between the two germline ends. The CDR3 sequence is 17 residues long. CDR1 and CDR2 from the germline V gene are MGHRA and YSYEKL. Here the CDR3 reads CASSQSRGSRAKNIQYF. The CDR3 region has the DNA TGCGCCAGCAGCCAATCAAGGGGGAGCAGAGCCAAAAACATTCAGTACTTC.

The chain has TRBV24-1 and TRBJ2-2; TRBD2 aligns across 7 bases. CDR3 length equals 18 residues. Per germline, CDR1 KGHDR and CDR2 SFDVKD. The junction had 13 bases not matched to a gene; V was cut back by 4 bases and J by 3 bases. The CDR3 loop is CATSDPRSGGVDTGELFF. CDR3 nucleotide sequence: TGTGCCACCAGTGACCCAAGGTCGGGGGGAGTAGACACCGGGGAGCTGTTTTTT.

The chain is built from TRBV2 and TRBJ2-7; 9 nucleotides agree with TRBD2. The CDR3 is 16 amino acids. The germline CDR1 and CDR2 sequences are SNHLY and FYNNEI. V lost 3 bases and J lost 10; bases outside the gene matches: 16. CDR3 protein: CASSDLTLAGVLGQYF. CDR3 in DNA: TGTGCCAGCAGTGATCTTACCTTAGCGGGGGTTCTAGGACAGTACTTC.

The chain has TRBV2 and TRBJ2-3; D possibly matches TRBD1 or TRBD2 (5 bases each). V was clipped by 5 bases and J by 4 bases, with 16 bases between them. Germline assignment: CDR1 SNHLY and CDR2 FYNNEI. The CDR3 spans 15 residues. In DNA, the CDR3 is TGTGCCAGCAGTTGGGTACCCCCGGGGCCAGATACGCAGTATTTT. Its translation: CASSWVPPGPDTQYF.

The chain couples TRBV6-1 to TRBJ2-7, with D possibly being TRBD2 (5 bases). Germline CDR1 and CDR2: MNHNS and SASEGT. Trimming stripped 8 bases from V and 3 bases from J, with 11 bases between. The CDR3 has 12 residues. In DNA, the CDR3 is TGTGCCAGCGGGAGAGCCCGCTACGAGCAGTACTTC. Translated: CASGRARYEQYF.

The sample holds a few counts of this clonotype. V usage is TRBV5-8 and J usage is TRBJ2-3, with unresolved D. The CDR3 covers 13 residues. Germline loops: CDR1 SGHTS, CDR2 YDEGEE. V was shortened by 6 bases and J by 4 bases, with 12 bases between the two germline ends. The CDR3 here is CASTVRWPDTQYF. In DNA form, the CDR3 reads TGTGCCAGCACCGTTCGGTGGCCAGATACGCAGTATTTT.

This clonotype was picked up one time. J is TRBJ2-1 and V is TRBV20-1; possibly TRBD1 for D (5 bases). The CDR3 has 15 residues. Germline CDR1 is DFQATT and CDR2 is SNEGSKA (reference sequence). V dropped 6 bases and J dropped 6 bases, with 21 bases sitting between them. Here the CDR3 DNA reads TGCAGTGCCAGCCTAACAGGTTTCTTTGGCAATGAGCAGTTCTTC. Encoded protein: CSASLTGFFGNEQFF.

This clonotype was picked up one time. The chain uses TRBV20-1 and TRBJ2-1; tentatively, D is TRBD1 (5 bases). The V gene lost 3 bases and the J gene lost 8 bases, with 14 bases spanning the gap. The germline V gene encodes CDR1 DFQATT and CDR2 SNEGSKA (reference sequence). The CDR3 is 13 amino acids. CDR3 sequence reads: CSARSRDDYEQFF. The CDR3 bases are TGCAGTGCTAGGTCCAGGGATGACTATGAGCAGTTCTTC.

V gene TRBV6-5 combines with J gene TRBJ2-5; TRBD1 matches at 8 bases. The CDR3 is 15 amino acids. V was clipped by 7 bases and J by 5 bases; unmatched bases: 12. Germline V gene data show CDR1 as MNHEY and CDR2 as SVGAGI. The CDR3 coding sequence is TGTGCCAGCACCAAGCATCCAGGGGGCGCGGAGACCCAGTACTTC. Protein: CASTKHPGGAETQYF.

This chain links TRBV28 with TRBJ2-4; a weak D match, TRBD2 (5 bases). V shed 3 bases and J shed 2 bases, with 17 bases lying between them. The CDR3 runs to 17 residues. The V gene's germline CDR1 is MDHEN and CDR2 SYDVKM. The CDR3 DNA follows: TGTGCCAGCAGTTTGCGGGTAGGGTTGAAAACCAAAAACATTCAGTACTTC. Protein sequence: CASSLRVGLKTKNIQYF.

V is TRBV27 and J is TRBJ2-3; 10 nucleotides agree with TRBD1. The CDR3 contains 14 residues. Trimming removed 4 bases from V and 5 bases from J; junction bases left unmatched: 3. The germline CDR1 and CDR2 sequences are MNHEY and SMNVEV (reference sequence). CDR3 nucleotide sequence: TGTGCCAGCAGTTCCGGGACAGGGGTAGATACGCAGTATTTT. Amino acid sequence: CASSSGTGVDTQYF.

V usage is TRBV3-1 and J usage is TRBJ1-4; D is possibly TRBD1 (5 bases). Trimming removed 1 base at V and 3 bases at J, with 15 bases between. This CDR3 region has 17 residues. Per the germline V gene, CDR1 is LGHDT and CDR2 is YNNKEL (reference sequence). As DNA, the CDR3 is TGTGCCAGCAGCCAAGCGGCAGGGTCTGCGGCTAATGAAAAACTGTTTTTT. Encoded protein: CASSQAAGSAANEKLFF.

The genes are TRBV9 and TRBJ2-1; TRBD2 might be the D (6 bases). Trimming cost V 3 bases and J 0 bases, with 16 bases left between them. Per the germline V gene, CDR1 is SGDLS and CDR2 is YYNGEE. The CDR3 covers 17 residues. For the CDR3, the DNA is TGTGCCAGCAGCGCCGGTTCGGGTAGCGGCTCCTACAATGAGCAGTTCTTC. Translating it yields CASSAGSGSGSYNEQFF.

This chain joins TRBV7-9 and TRBJ2-7; 8 bases are a match to TRBD1. Trimming cost V 4 bases and J 7 bases; bases outside gene matches: 3. Per the germline V gene, CDR1 is SEHNR and CDR2 is FQNEAQ (reference sequence). This CDR3 has 12 amino acids. The CDR3 here is CASSSDRGEQYF. DNA for the CDR3: TGTGCCAGCAGCTCAGACAGGGGAGAGCAGTACTTC.

The chain is built from TRBV20-1 and TRBJ1-1, with TRBD1 as a possible D gene (5 bases). Germline V CDR1 and CDR2: DFQATT, SNEGSKA (reference sequence). Trimming removed 6 bases at V and 3 bases at J, with 17 bases between. The CDR3 totals 14 residues. The CDR3 region has the DNA TGCAGTGCAGGGGACCGGAGGATGGACACTGAAGCTTTCTTT. Protein product: CSAGDRRMDTEAFF.

This clonotype was detected once. This chain links TRBV14 with TRBJ1-4; D perhaps matches TRBD1 (5 bases). V lost 0 bases, J lost 4 bases, and 12 bases lay in between. The germline V gene encodes CDR1 SGHDN and CDR2 FVKESK. This CDR3 region has 16 residues. CDR3 region: CASSQDGWRGNEKLFF. The CDR3 DNA reads as TGTGCCAGCAGCCAAGACGGATGGAGGGGTAATGAAAAACTGTTTTTT. Variable domain in full (rest from reference TRBV14 and TRBJ1-4): EAGVTQFPSHSVIEKGQTVTLRCDPISGHDNLYWYRRVMGKEIKFLLHFVKESKQDESGMPNNRFLAERTGGTYSTLKVQPAELEDSGVYFCASSQDGWRGNEKLFFGSGTQLSVL.

CDR3 amino acids: CASSQEYAGFYGYTF. CDR3 DNA sequence: TGCGCCAGCAGCCAAGAATACGCAGGCTTCTATGGCTACACCTTC. This sequence joins TRBV4-1 and TRBJ1-2; D gene ambiguous. Germline V lookup: CDR1 MGHRA, CDR2 YSYEKL. CDR3 length: 15 residues. Trimming removed 0 bases at V and 4 bases at J, with 12 bases between.

The V and J genes are TRBV9 and TRBJ2-6; maybe TRBD1 (6 bases). Trimming removed 3 bases from V and 2 bases from J, with 9 bases in between. The CDR3 runs to 15 residues. The germline V gene has CDR1 SGDLS and CDR2 YYNGEE. The chain's CDR3 is CASSGGGTGANVLTF. CDR3 nucleotide sequence: TGTGCCAGCAGCGGAGGGGGAACTGGGGCCAACGTCCTGACTTTC.

This sequence joins TRBV9 and TRBJ2-7, with 7 bases lining up with TRBD1. This CDR3 spans 15 amino acids. V lost 3 bases and J lost 1; bases outside the gene matches: 7. CDR1 and CDR2 from the germline V gene are SGDLS and YYNGEE. The CDR3 nucleotides are TGTGCCAGCAGCGCAAGACAGGGACCGTCCTACGAGCAGTACTTC. Translated, it gives CASSARQGPSYEQYF.

The chain is built from TRBV29-1 and TRBJ2-7; perhaps TRBD1 as D (6 bases). Trimming pared 4 bases from V and 3 bases from J, leaving 16 bases between. The germline gives CDR1 SQVTM, CDR2 ANQGSEA. The CDR3 covers 14 residues. CDR3 in amino acids: CSVVAVDRLYEQYF. The CDR3 DNA follows: TGCAGCGTTGTGGCCGTCGACAGGCTCTACGAGCAGTACTTC.

This chain connects TRBV28 to TRBJ2-7; D could derive from TRBD1 or TRBD2 (6 bases each). The germline V gene has CDR1 MDHEN and CDR2 SYDVKM. CDR3 size: 13 residues. The V gene lost 3 bases and the J gene lost 5 bases, with 11 bases spanning the gap. The CDR3 nucleotides read TGTGCCAGCAGTTTCCCCGGGGGCGACGAGCAGTACTTC. Amino acid sequence: CASSFPGGDEQYF.

The chain uses TRBV29-1 and TRBJ1-2; a weak D match, TRBD1 (5 bases). This CDR3 comprises 13 residues. CDR1 SQVTM and CDR2 ANQGSEA come from the germline V gene. V lost 6 bases to trimming and J lost 4 bases, with 15 bases between them. The CDR3 spells CSVPGRHFYGYTF. For the CDR3, the DNA is TGCAGCGTCCCGGGACGACACTTCTATGGCTACACCTTC.

The chain employs TRBV6-5 and TRBJ2-2; D might be TRBD1 or TRBD2, each matching 6 bases. Germline CDR1 reads MNHEY; CDR2 reads SVGAGI. The CDR3 is 14 amino acids. Trimming shortened V by 8 bases and J by 5 bases, and 15 bases separated the two germline ends. CDR3 amino acids: CASHGGAWTGELFF. The DNA for the CDR3 is TGTGCCAGCCACGGGGGCGCTTGGACCGGGGAGCTGTTTTTT.

The CDR3: CAWSIGRIHQPQHF. The CDR3 DNA reads as TGTGCCTGGAGTATAGGACGGATTCATCAGCCCCAGCATTTT. The rearrangement links TRBV30 to TRBJ1-5; D is uncertain. V gave up 2 bases and J gave up 5 bases, with 13 bases separating them. CDR1 is GTSNPN and CDR2 is SVGIG in the germline V gene (reference sequence). The CDR3 runs to 14 residues. The variable domain in full, with the rest retrieved from reference TRBV30 and TRBJ1-5, is SQTIHQWPATLVQPVGSPLSLECTVEGTSNPNLYWYRQAAGRGLQLLFYSVGIGQISSEVPQNLSASRPQDRQFILSSKKLLLSDSGFYLCAWSIGRIHQPQHFGDGTRLSIL.